This is a list of T cell receptor beta chains from one sample in a study of graft-versus-host responses after intestinal transplantation. The repertoire was sequenced with immunoSEQ multiplex PCR; TCRdb's copy has only in-frame clones and lacks some. The sample lists over 8,500 clones, 25% to 35% seen once, with under 8% in the top ten. Sample: alloreactive CD8+ T cells from a mixed lymphocyte reaction culture, taken before intestinal transplant. These receptors originate from a human patient who received an intestinal transplant. CDR3s include the opening cysteine and the closing phenylalanine or tryptophan. The D gene is left open where the match is weak. The size of a clone is reported for some rows only, either as once, few or many, or as a class for expanded clones.

DNA: TGCAGTGCTACAGGGAACTATGGCTACACCTTC; CDR3: CSATGNYGYTF; size: -; D: -; J: TRBJ1-2; V: TRBV20-1
DNA: TGCGCCAGCAGCTTGGACAGCGGGGGGCCGCCCGAGCAGTACTTC; CDR3: CASSLDSGGPPEQYF; size: -; D: TRBD2; J: TRBJ2-7; V: TRBV5-1
DNA: TGTGCCAGCACCCTGGGGGGGCTTCTCCCCAACACAGATACGCAGTATTTT; CDR3: CASTLGGLLPNTDTQYF; size: -; D: -; J: TRBJ2-3; V: TRBV27
DNA: TGTGCCAGCAGTGAAGCACAGGGAGCCCGGTGGGCTTTCTTT; CDR3: CASSEAQGARWAFF; size: -; D: -; J: TRBJ1-1; V: TRBV2
DNA: TGCGCCAGCAGCCCCGAATCTAGCAATGAGCAGTTCTTC; CDR3: CASSPESSNEQFF; size: few; D: -; J: TRBJ2-1; V: TRBV4-1
DNA: TGCGCCAGCAGCCAGGGACAGGGGACTTATAATTCACCCCTCCACTTT; CDR3: CASSQGQGTYNSPLHF; size: few; D: TRBD1; J: TRBJ1-6; V: TRBV5-1
DNA: TGTGCCAGCAGCTCAACCGGGACACCCATGGGAGCTTTCTTT; CDR3: CASSSTGTPMGAFF; size: few; D: -; J: TRBJ1-1; V: TRBV7-9
DNA: TGTGCCAGCAGTGCCGGGACAGACCAGTACTTC; CDR3: CASSAGTDQYF; size: medium-sized; D: TRBD1; J: TRBJ2-7; V: TRBV6-5
DNA: TGTGCCAGCAGCTTAGTCGGAACGGGACAGGGAAAGACCCAGTACTTC; CDR3: CASSLVGTGQGKTQYF; size: -; D: TRBD1; J: TRBJ2-5; V: TRBV7-9
DNA: TGTGCCAGCAGCTTAGTGGCTGGTTCCTATGGCTACACCTTC; CDR3: CASSLVAGSYGYTF; size: few; D: -; J: TRBJ1-2; V: TRBV7-8
DNA: TGCGCCAGCAGCCAAGAGGGGGGGAGCACTGAAGCTTTCTTT; CDR3: CASSQEGGSTEAFF; size: few; D: -; J: TRBJ1-1; V: TRBV4-1
DNA: TGTGCCAGCAGTGGCCCAGCCGGGGAGCTGTTTTTT; CDR3: CASSGPAGELFF; size: -; D: -; J: TRBJ2-2; V: TRBV25-1
DNA: TGTGCCAGCAGTTACGGAGCTGCAACTAATGAAAAACTGTTTTTT; CDR3: CASSYGAATNEKLFF; size: -; D: -; J: TRBJ1-4; V: TRBV6-6
DNA: TGTGCCAGCAGGTTGGACCCAGACTACTCCTACGAGCAGTACTTC; CDR3: CASRLDPDYSYEQYF; size: -; D: -; J: TRBJ2-7; V: TRBV5-5
DNA: TGTGCCAGCAGCACCCAACAGGGGGCTTTCTATGGCTACACCTTC; CDR3: CASSTQQGAFYGYTF; size: -; D: TRBD1; J: TRBJ1-2; V: TRBV9
DNA: TGTGCCAGCACCTTTGGGGTTGGGAGGGCAACTAATGAAAAACTGTTTTTT; CDR3: CASTFGVGRATNEKLFF; size: -; D: -; J: TRBJ1-4; V: TRBV7-8